Detailed here is one T cell receptor (beta chain). Its antigen is still unknown. Amplification used 60 Vbeta primers and 13 Jbeta primers. The data were produced by immunoSEQ multiplex PCR, yet TCRdb's version contains in-frame clones alone and is incomplete. The data contain 110,000 to 150,000 clones, just under 80% of them seen just once; the ten biggest clones take up 2% to 2.5%. The CDR3 has 14 residues. The germline V and J ends were trimmed by 3 bases and 5 bases, with 13 bases remaining between them. Looked up from germline, CDR1 is SGHNT and CDR2 is YENEEA. This record belongs to a study of cytomegalovirus exposure and HLA in healthy donors. Study-level results: TCR beta sequences reportedly predicted the HLA-A and HLA-B alleles of most subjects accurately.

The TCR comes from a man aged 25-40 years in good health and CMV-seronegative. Sequenced input: PBMCs. The chain is built from TRBV11-3 and TRBJ2-5; D is unresolved. Here the CDR3 reads CASSFSQWSETQYF. The CDR3 region has the DNA TGTGCCAGCAGCTTTTCCCAGTGGAGTGAGACCCAGTACTTC.